This T cell receptor (beta chain) was identified during a study of cytomegalovirus exposure and HLA in healthy donors. Background on the study: Early released data had around 88 million unique TCRs, all coming from HLA-typed donors.

In the PCR, 60 Vbeta and 13 Jbeta primers were used. The protocol was immunoSEQ multiplex PCR, while the TCRdb copy is restricted to in-frame clones and leaves out a portion. Here the sample spans around 150,000 clones, approximately 80% being singletons. The origin of this receptor is a man aged 18 to 30 in good health and CMV-seropositive. The sample taken for sequencing was PBMCs.

As DNA, the CDR3 is TGTGCCAGCACCCCTGGTTACCGTAGCTCCTACAATGAGCAGTTCTTC. Its protein product is CASTPGYRSSYNEQFF. This chain joins TRBV5-6 and TRBJ2-1; D call uncertain. V lost 6 bases to trimming and J lost 0 bases, with 16 bases between them. The germline CDR1 and CDR2 sequences are SGHDT and YYEEEE. This CDR3 has 16 residues.